The clone carrying this TCR beta chain has only one observation. Its antigen is not identified. TCRdb analysed the reads with MiXCR anew, one entry per CDR3 protein. This sample has under 300,000 distinct CDR3 sequences, with about a sixth found just once. The data were taken from a study of T cell repertoires in cytomegalovirus infection. Study details: Public TCR beta signatures marked donors with CMV infection and the matching HLA.

The V gene's germline CDR1 is DFQATT and CDR2 SNEGSKA (reference sequence). The CDR3 has 16 amino acids. Trimming took 3 bases from V and 0 from J, leaving 18 bases between them. Study-level findings and limits: What dominated the ex vivo response were HLA-C-restricted CMV-specific TCR beta clonotypes. Summed public TCR beta family frequency identified CMV carriers bearing the relevant HLA.

Material for sequencing was CD8+ T cells from PBMCs. The chain has TRBV20-1 and TRBJ2-7; TRBD2 is a possible D gene (5 bases). This TCR derives from a human donor in good health (CMV status not recorded). Some clones in this sample may be carry-over from other donors' samples. The DNA for the CDR3 is TGCAGTGCTAGTGGGCCGGACTCTCCGGTCTCCTACGAGCAGTACTTC. Residues: CSASGPDSPVSYEQYF.